The 31 T cell receptor beta chains below come from one sample, sequenced in a study of T cell responses to AZD1222 COVID-19 vaccine. Some clones are missing from TCRdb's copy, which holds only in-frame ones; the method was immunoSEQ multiplex PCR. This sample carries 95,000 to 150,000 clones, 85% to 90% of them seen once, and the ten largest clones take 3.1%. The sequencing used peripheral blood, collected on day 0 of AZD1222 vaccination. These receptors came from an adult in good health.

This clone has just one count. Other DNA sequences in the sample encode the same CDR3. The chain uses TRBV27 and TRBJ1-1; D is unclear. Deletions cut 2 bases from V and 1 base from J, with 8 bases between. Germline CDR1 and CDR2: MNHEY and SMNVEV (reference sequence). The CDR3 is made up of 14 amino acids. The CDR3 region has the DNA TGTGCCAGCAGTTTACTGGGAGGGAACACTGAAGCTTTCTTT. This sequence encodes CASSLLGGNTEAFF.

The chain links TRBV5-1 to TRBJ1-2; D call uncertain. The V end was cut by 4 bases, the J end by 6 bases, with 13 bases between. The germline gives CDR1 SGHRS, CDR2 YFSETQ. The CDR3 has 13 amino acids. CDR3 in DNA: TGCGCCAGCAGCCCCTGGTCCGGGGATGGCTACACCTTC. Translation gives CASSPWSGDGYTF.

The chain has TRBV2 and TRBJ1-1, with D possibly TRBD1 on 5 matching bases. With 6 bases removed from V and 1 base from J, the gap between germline ends came to 15 bases. The CDR3 contains 15 residues. Germline V gene data show CDR1 as SNHLY and CDR2 as FYNNEI. CDR3 bases: TGTGCCAGCAGGAGGAGAGACGGGGGGAACACTGAAGCTTTCTTT. It specifies CASRRRDGGNTEAFF.

The V call is TRBV7-9, the J call TRBJ2-1; the D call may be TRBD1 or TRBD2 (5 bases each). V was shortened by 2 bases and J by 6 bases, with 11 bases between the two germline ends. The CDR3 consists of 14 residues. CDR1 SEHNR and CDR2 FQNEAQ come from the germline V gene (reference sequence). CDR3 sequence reads: CASSLPRGGNEQFF. The CDR3 DNA reads as TGTGCCAGCAGCTTACCGAGGGGCGGCAATGAGCAGTTCTTC.

The J gene is TRBJ2-7, the V gene TRBV28, with D possibly being TRBD1 (6 bases). The V gene's germline CDR1 is MDHEN and CDR2 SYDVKM. Deletions cut 5 bases from V and 3 bases from J, with 14 bases between. This CDR3 region has 14 residues. In DNA, the CDR3 is TGTGCCAGCAGTGCCCCACCCAGGGGCTACGAGCAGTACTTC. Translating it yields CASSAPPRGYEQYF.

The genes are TRBV2 and TRBJ1-1; D is uncertain. Looked up from germline, CDR1 is SNHLY and CDR2 is FYNNEI. There are 13 residues in the CDR3. The V end lost 5 bases, the J end lost 8 bases, and 15 bases lay between the germline ends. CDR3 nucleotide sequence: TGTGCCAGCAGTAAGGAGATCGGAGGGGAAGCTTTCTTT. Protein sequence: CASSKEIGGEAFF. Looking up the rest from reference TRBV2 and TRBJ1-1 gives the full variable domain: EPEVTQTPSHQVTQMGQEVILRCVPISNHLYFYWYRQILGQKVEFLVSFYNNEISEKSEIFDDQFSVERPDGSNFTLKIRSTKLEDSAMYFCASSKEIGGEAFFGQGTRLTVV.

The chain combines TRBV24-1 with TRBJ2-1, with 10 bases that match TRBD1. The CDR3 loop spans 15 amino acids. Germline V lookup: CDR1 KGHDR, CDR2 SFDVKD. J gave up 8 bases and V 3 bases, and 6 bases lay outside the gene matches. The chain's CDR3 is CATSDHRDRGHEQFF. As DNA, the CDR3 is TGTGCCACCAGTGATCACCGGGACAGGGGCCATGAGCAGTTCTTC.

The chain uses TRBV7-9 and TRBJ2-7; no reliable D call. Looked up from germline, CDR1 is SEHNR and CDR2 is FQNEAQ (reference sequence). V lost 5 bases, J lost 3 bases, and 14 bases lay in between. The CDR3 runs to 14 residues. The CDR3 loop is CASSTPRALYEQYF. CDR3 nucleotide sequence: TGTGCCAGCAGCACCCCGCGAGCGCTCTACGAGCAGTACTTC.

In this sample, this clone turned up once. The junction and the germline gene differ at one end; a read error may be behind it. The chain uses TRBV3-1 (or the pseudogene TRBV3-2) and TRBJ2-7; 8 positions match TRBD2. The CDR3 has 14 amino acids. The V gene's germline CDR1 is LGHDT and CDR2 YNNKEL (reference sequence). The CDR3 loop is CASSQGTSSHEQYF. The DNA for the CDR3 is TGTGCCAGCAGCCAAGGGACTAGCTCCCACGAGCAGTACTTC.

The V and J genes are TRBV4-1 and TRBJ2-7, with 11 bases identical to TRBD2. V lost 4 bases to trimming and J lost 2 bases; unmatched junction nucleotides: 7. CDR3 length equals 16 residues. Germline assignment: CDR1 MGHRA and CDR2 YSYEKL. The DNA of the CDR3 is TGCGCCAGCAGCCTAGCGGGAGGGGGTCAAACCTACGAGCAGTACTTC. Protein sequence: CASSLAGGGQTYEQYF.

The chain carries TRBV4-2 and TRBJ1-3; D is possibly TRBD1 (6 bases). Trimming shortened V by 0 bases and J by 2 bases, and 17 bases separated the two germline ends. CDR3 length: 18 amino acids. In germline, CDR1 is LGHNA, CDR2 YNFKEQ. CDR3 amino acids: CASSQDLVGGGTGNTIYF. The DNA of the CDR3 is TGTGCCAGCAGCCAAGATCTGGTAGGGGGAGGTACTGGAAACACCATATATTTT.

The chain links TRBV5-1 to TRBJ2-1; 7 nucleotides align to TRBD1. The CDR3 totals 18 residues. Germline lookup yields CDR1 SGHRS and CDR2 YFSETQ. The junction had 17 bases not matched to a gene; V was cut back by 4 bases and J by 4 bases. The CDR3 DNA reads TGCGCCAGCAGCAGTGGACAGGCTAAAGGGGACCCTTACAATGAGCAGTTCTTC. It yields the protein CASSSGQAKGDPYNEQFF.

The sample holds one count of this clone. The chain is built from TRBV3-1 (or the pseudogene TRBV3-2) and TRBJ2-7; D may be TRBD1 or TRBD2 (6 bases each). Germline loops: CDR1 LGHDT, CDR2 YNNKEL (reference sequence). CDR3 length equals 17 residues. V dropped 3 bases and J dropped 4 bases, with 22 bases sitting between them. Here the CDR3 reads CASSQDGGQDYQYEQYF. CDR3 in DNA: TGTGCCAGCAGCCAGGATGGGGGCCAGGACTACCAATACGAGCAGTACTTC.

The count of this clone is one. This sequence joins TRBV28 and TRBJ1-6, with TRBD1 as a possible D gene (5 bases). CDR1 is MDHEN, CDR2 SYDVKM, per germline. CDR3 length: 15 amino acids. Trimming took 1 base from V and 5 from J, leaving 9 bases between them. The CDR3 reads CASSLLSGNNSPLHF. CDR3 nucleotides: TGTGCCAGCAGTTTATTGTCAGGGAATAATTCACCCCTCCACTTT. Looking up the rest from reference TRBV28 and TRBJ1-6 gives the full variable domain: DVKVTQSSRYLVKRTGEKVFLECVQDMDHENMFWYRQDPGLGLRLIYFSYDVKMKEKGDIPEGYSVSREKKERFSLILESASTNQTSMYLCASSLLSGNNSPLHFGNGTRLTVT.

V gene TRBV2 combines with J gene TRBJ2-7, with D perhaps TRBD1 or TRBD2 (5 bases each). Germline assignment: CDR1 SNHLY and CDR2 FYNNEI. Trimming cost V 4 bases and J 1 base, with 11 bases left between them. CDR3 length equals 14 residues. CDR3 in amino acids: CASSGREGSYEQYF. The CDR3, as DNA: TGTGCCAGCAGTGGGCGAGAGGGGTCCTACGAGCAGTACTTC. Together with reference TRBV2 and TRBJ2-7, the CDR3 gives the full variable domain: EPEVTQTPSHQVTQMGQEVILRCVPISNHLYFYWYRQILGQKVEFLVSFYNNEISEKSEIFDDQFSVERPDGSNFTLKIRSTKLEDSAMYFCASSGREGSYEQYFGPGTRLTVT.

In its sample, this clone was seen once. This chain connects TRBV6-5 to TRBJ1-5; D gene unclear. CDR3 length: 15 residues. The germline V and J ends were trimmed by 0 bases and 0 bases, with 6 bases remaining between them. Germline-derived CDR1 and CDR2 are MNHEY and SVGAGI. CDR3 region: CASSYSSVSNQPQHF. The CDR3 DNA is TGTGCCAGCAGTTACTCAAGTGTTAGCAATCAGCCCCAGCATTTT.

The chain combines TRBV4-3 with TRBJ2-2; D is undetermined. From germline, CDR1 is LGHNA and CDR2 YSLEER. V lost 1 base and J 0 bases, leaving 12 bases between the germline ends. This CDR3 comprises 17 residues. For the CDR3, the DNA is TGCGCCAGCAGCCAAGGGGTCCTGTTCGCGAACACCGGGGAGCTGTTTTTT. The encoded protein is CASSQGVLFANTGELFF.

The chain links TRBV28 to TRBJ2-7; 11 positions agree with TRBD2. V lost 2 bases and J lost 5; bases outside the gene matches: 11. The CDR3 spans 17 residues. Germline V CDR1 and CDR2: MDHEN, SYDVKM. The CDR3 nucleotides read TGTGCCAGCAGTTTAGGGGTAGCGGGAGGGCCGGCGCACGAGCAGTACTTC. The encoded protein is CASSLGVAGGPAHEQYF.

J is TRBJ2-7 and V is TRBV11-2, with D possibly being TRBD2 (5 bases). This CDR3 spans 14 amino acids. CDR1 and CDR2 from the germline V gene are SGHAT and FQNNGV. V was pared by 1 base and J by 3 bases, with 10 bases between. As DNA, the CDR3 is TGTGCCAGCAGCTTAGGAGGGTCCGTCTACGAGCAGTACTTC. Translating gives CASSLGGSVYEQYF. The variable domain in full, with the rest retrieved from reference TRBV11-2 and TRBJ2-7, is EAGVAQSPRYKIIEKRQSVAFWCNPISGHATLYWYQQILGQGPKLLIQFQNNGVVDDSQLPKDRFSAERLKGVDSTLKIQPAKLEDSAVYLCASSLGGSVYEQYFGPGTRLTVT.

The V gene is TRBV9, the J gene TRBJ1-3; D remains unclear. CDR1 is SGDLS, CDR2 YYNGEE, per germline. This CDR3 is 13 amino acids long. V dropped 5 bases and J dropped 2 bases, with 8 bases sitting between them. In nucleotides, the CDR3 is TGTGCCAGCAGAGGAACCGCTGGAAACACCATATATTTT. Translating gives CASRGTAGNTIYF.

On this clone itself: In the same sample, other DNA sequences code for this CDR3. The chain employs TRBV5-1 and TRBJ1-5; D uncertain. Trimming shortened V by 0 bases and J by 4 bases, and 8 bases separated the two germline ends. CDR3 length: 14 amino acids. CDR1 is SGHRS and CDR2 is YFSETQ in the germline V gene. CDR3: CASSLEGGNQPQHF. CDR3 DNA: TGCGCCAGCAGCTTGGAGGGCGGGAATCAGCCCCAGCATTTT.

This chain connects TRBV2 to TRBJ2-7; 10 positions match TRBD1. The V gene's germline CDR1 is SNHLY and CDR2 FYNNEI. V lost 6 bases and J lost 0; bases outside the gene matches: 2. This CDR3 is 14 amino acids long. The CDR3 sequence: CASRDRGSSYEQYF. In DNA, the CDR3 is TGTGCCAGCAGGGACAGGGGGAGCTCCTACGAGCAGTACTTC.

This clone was seen a few times. Written as DNA, the CDR3 is TGTGCCAGCAGCCACGACAGCGGTAATCAGCCCCAGCATTTT. It encodes CASSHDSGNQPQHF. V and J are TRBV7-9 and TRBJ1-5, with a tentative D call TRBD1 (5 bases). In germline, CDR1 is SEHNR, CDR2 FQNEAQ (reference sequence). Trimming removed 5 bases at V and 4 bases at J, with 12 bases between. The CDR3 extends over 14 amino acids.

V is TRBV18 and J is TRBJ2-7, with D perhaps matching TRBD1 (5 bases). The germline V gene has CDR1 KGHSH and CDR2 LQKENI. This CDR3 has 14 amino acids. The germline V and J ends were trimmed by 6 bases and 2 bases, with 14 bases remaining between them. CDR3 residues: CASSLGQGTYEQYF. CDR3 in DNA: TGTGCCAGCTCTCTCGGGCAGGGAACCTACGAGCAGTACTTC.

The gene calls are TRBV10-3 and TRBJ2-1, with unresolved D. Trimming pared 2 bases from V and 7 bases from J, leaving 12 bases between. The CDR3 consists of 14 residues. Germline-derived CDR1 and CDR2 are ENHRY and SYGVKD. The CDR3 DNA sequence: TGTGCCATCAGTGAGAGTCCAGGTCGTAATGAGCAGTTCTTC. Amino acid sequence: CAISESPGRNEQFF.

CDR3: CASSQGLNPDTGELFF. The CDR3 DNA follows: TGTGCCAGCAGCCAAGGCCTCAACCCCGACACCGGGGAGCTGTTTTTT. V usage is TRBV3-1 (or the pseudogene TRBV3-2) and J usage is TRBJ2-2, with D uncertain. The germline CDR1 and CDR2 sequences are LGHDT and YNNKEL (reference sequence). V was shortened by 1 base and J by 3 bases, with 12 bases between the two germline ends. The length of the CDR3 is 16 residues.

The chain employs TRBV7-2 and TRBJ2-3; either TRBD1 or TRBD2 may fit D (5 bases each). Trimming shortened V by 8 bases and J by 6 bases, and 15 bases separated the two germline ends. The CDR3 length is 13 residues. CDR1 is SGHTA, CDR2 FQGNSA, per germline. The CDR3 DNA sequence: TGTGCCAGCGGACAACGGGGATTTGATACGCAGTATTTT. Translation: CASGQRGFDTQYF.

On this clone itself: One end of the junction varies from germline; a read error may be responsible. The chain has TRBV5-1 and TRBJ2-5; 10 bases map to TRBD2. This CDR3 is 15 amino acids long. The germline V gene has CDR1 SGHRS and CDR2 YFSETQ. The CDR3 loop reads CASSAYGASGGTGDF. The DNA for the CDR3 is TGCGCCAGCAGCGCGTATGGGGCTAGCGGGGGAACCGGCGACTTC.

This chain joins TRBV7-6 and TRBJ2-7; D is perhaps TRBD2 (6 bases). V dropped 5 bases and J dropped 3 bases, with 14 bases sitting between them. The CDR3 runs 14 residues. CDR1 is SGHVS, CDR2 FNYEAQ, per germline. The CDR3 loop is CASSPGVGDYEQYF. The CDR3 coding sequence is TGTGCCAGCAGCCCGGGGGTGGGGGACTACGAGCAGTACTTC. Looking up the rest from reference TRBV7-6 and TRBJ2-7 gives the full variable domain: GAGVSQSPRYKVTKRGQDVALRCDPISGHVSLYWYRQALGQGPEFLTYFNYEAQQDKSGLPNDRFSAERPEGSISTLTIQRTEQRDSAMYRCASSPGVGDYEQYFGPGTRLTVT.

The chain uses TRBV19 and TRBJ1-1; possibly TRBD1 for D (6 bases). Germline V CDR1 and CDR2: LNHDA, SQIVND (reference sequence). V gave up 5 bases and J gave up 1 base, with 14 bases separating them. The CDR3 totals 15 residues. This chain's CDR3 is CASSRGHGTNTEAFF. In nucleotides, the CDR3 is TGTGCCAGTAGTCGGGGACACGGAACGAACACTGAAGCTTTCTTT. Based on the CDR3 plus reference TRBV19 and TRBJ1-1, the full variable domain is DGGITQSPKYLFRKEGQNVTLSCEQNLNHDAMYWYRQDPGQGLRLIYYSQIVNDFQKGDIAEGYSVSREKKESFPLTVTSAQKNPTAFYLCASSRGHGTNTEAFFGQGTRLTVV.

This rearrangement joins TRBV27 to TRBJ1-5, with TRBD1 as a possible D gene (5 bases). Per the germline V gene, CDR1 is MNHEY and CDR2 is SMNVEV (reference sequence). V lost 3 bases to trimming and J lost 10 bases, with 10 bases between them. There are 12 residues in the CDR3. CDR3 amino acids: CASSLLRGPQHF. CDR3 coding DNA: TGTGCCAGCAGTTTGCTACGGGGCCCCCAGCATTTT.